The rows below give T cell receptor beta chains drawn from one sample of a study of T cell clonotyping in hematopoietic cell transplantation. Only in-frame clones appear in the TCRdb table, and some are missing; sequencing was by immunoSEQ multiplex PCR. The sample records some 40,000 clones, 94% being singletons. Sequencing used peripheral blood mononuclear cells. The receptor set was obtained from a woman aged 45-60 years in good health. Some clones in this sample may be carry-over from other donors' samples. Both conserved end residues are part of each CDR3. The D gene is left open where the match is weak. Clone size appears in some rows only: once, few, many, or a class for an expanded clone.

>once|TRBJ2-7|TRBD1|TRBV30
CAWRTGDSPYEQYF
TGTGCCTGGAGGACAGGGGATTCCCCCTACGAGCAGTACTTC
>once|TRBJ1-2|TRBD1|TRBV4-2
CASSQDPGQGGYGYTF
TGTGCCAGCAGCCAAGATCCAGGACAGGGAGGCTATGGCTACACCTTC
>once|TRBJ2-2|TRBD2|TRBV13
CASSQSSGGAYTGELFF
TGTGCCAGCAGCCAGTCTAGCGGGGGGGCCTACACCGGGGAGCTGTTTTTT
>NA|TRBJ2-7|NA|TRBV2
CASSDGFSYEQYF
TGTGCCAGCAGTGACGGATTCTCCTACGAGCAGTACTTC
>NA|TRBJ1-2|TRBD1|TRBV30
CAWSLGQGYGYTF
TGTGCCTGGAGCCTCGGACAGGGCTATGGCTACACCTTC
>NA|TRBJ1-1|NA|TRBV29-1
CSVGGGTEAFF
TGCAGCGTTGGGGGAGGGACTGAAGCTTTCTTT
>NA|TRBJ1-1|NA|TRBV5-6
CASSPGPREAEAFF
TGTGCCAGCAGCCCTGGGCCCCGTGAGGCTGAAGCTTTCTTT
>NA|TRBJ2-1|NA|TRBV9
CATSRFSSYNEQFF
TGTGCCACCTCCAGGTTTAGCTCCTACAATGAGCAGTTCTTC
>NA|TRBJ2-3|TRBD2|TRBV7-2
CASSQASSGGGADTQYF
TGTGCCAGCAGCCAGGCCAGTAGCGGGGGGGGAGCAGATACGCAGTATTTT
>NA|TRBJ1-4|NA|TRBV6-1
CASSASREGEKLFF
TGTGCCAGCAGCGCGTCCCGGGAGGGTGAAAAACTGTTTTTT
>NA|TRBJ1-5|NA|TRBV7-8
CASSLGRGQHQPQHF
TGTGCCAGCAGCTTAGGACGGGGACAACATCAGCCCCAGCATTTT
>NA|TRBJ1-2|NA|TRBV6-1
CASSEIMGWGYTF
TGTGCCAGCAGTGAAATTATGGGATGGGGCTACACCTTC
>NA|TRBJ2-2|TRBD1|TRBV6-4
CASSDPGQDPNTGELFF
TGTGCCAGCAGTGACCCGGGACAGGACCCGAACACCGGGGAGCTGTTTTTT
>NA|TRBJ2-7|NA|TRBV2
CASSVVLAYEQYF
TGTGCCAGCAGTGTTGTCCTTGCCTACGAGCAGTACTTC
>once|TRBJ2-3|TRBD2|TRBV4-2
CASSPGLAGGSTDTQYF
TGTGCCAGCAGCCCCGGACTAGCGGGGGGATCCACAGATACGCAGTATTTT
>NA|TRBJ2-5|NA|TRBV29-1
CSVDSGRTQYF
TGCAGCGTTGACTCGGGGAGGACCCAGTACTTC